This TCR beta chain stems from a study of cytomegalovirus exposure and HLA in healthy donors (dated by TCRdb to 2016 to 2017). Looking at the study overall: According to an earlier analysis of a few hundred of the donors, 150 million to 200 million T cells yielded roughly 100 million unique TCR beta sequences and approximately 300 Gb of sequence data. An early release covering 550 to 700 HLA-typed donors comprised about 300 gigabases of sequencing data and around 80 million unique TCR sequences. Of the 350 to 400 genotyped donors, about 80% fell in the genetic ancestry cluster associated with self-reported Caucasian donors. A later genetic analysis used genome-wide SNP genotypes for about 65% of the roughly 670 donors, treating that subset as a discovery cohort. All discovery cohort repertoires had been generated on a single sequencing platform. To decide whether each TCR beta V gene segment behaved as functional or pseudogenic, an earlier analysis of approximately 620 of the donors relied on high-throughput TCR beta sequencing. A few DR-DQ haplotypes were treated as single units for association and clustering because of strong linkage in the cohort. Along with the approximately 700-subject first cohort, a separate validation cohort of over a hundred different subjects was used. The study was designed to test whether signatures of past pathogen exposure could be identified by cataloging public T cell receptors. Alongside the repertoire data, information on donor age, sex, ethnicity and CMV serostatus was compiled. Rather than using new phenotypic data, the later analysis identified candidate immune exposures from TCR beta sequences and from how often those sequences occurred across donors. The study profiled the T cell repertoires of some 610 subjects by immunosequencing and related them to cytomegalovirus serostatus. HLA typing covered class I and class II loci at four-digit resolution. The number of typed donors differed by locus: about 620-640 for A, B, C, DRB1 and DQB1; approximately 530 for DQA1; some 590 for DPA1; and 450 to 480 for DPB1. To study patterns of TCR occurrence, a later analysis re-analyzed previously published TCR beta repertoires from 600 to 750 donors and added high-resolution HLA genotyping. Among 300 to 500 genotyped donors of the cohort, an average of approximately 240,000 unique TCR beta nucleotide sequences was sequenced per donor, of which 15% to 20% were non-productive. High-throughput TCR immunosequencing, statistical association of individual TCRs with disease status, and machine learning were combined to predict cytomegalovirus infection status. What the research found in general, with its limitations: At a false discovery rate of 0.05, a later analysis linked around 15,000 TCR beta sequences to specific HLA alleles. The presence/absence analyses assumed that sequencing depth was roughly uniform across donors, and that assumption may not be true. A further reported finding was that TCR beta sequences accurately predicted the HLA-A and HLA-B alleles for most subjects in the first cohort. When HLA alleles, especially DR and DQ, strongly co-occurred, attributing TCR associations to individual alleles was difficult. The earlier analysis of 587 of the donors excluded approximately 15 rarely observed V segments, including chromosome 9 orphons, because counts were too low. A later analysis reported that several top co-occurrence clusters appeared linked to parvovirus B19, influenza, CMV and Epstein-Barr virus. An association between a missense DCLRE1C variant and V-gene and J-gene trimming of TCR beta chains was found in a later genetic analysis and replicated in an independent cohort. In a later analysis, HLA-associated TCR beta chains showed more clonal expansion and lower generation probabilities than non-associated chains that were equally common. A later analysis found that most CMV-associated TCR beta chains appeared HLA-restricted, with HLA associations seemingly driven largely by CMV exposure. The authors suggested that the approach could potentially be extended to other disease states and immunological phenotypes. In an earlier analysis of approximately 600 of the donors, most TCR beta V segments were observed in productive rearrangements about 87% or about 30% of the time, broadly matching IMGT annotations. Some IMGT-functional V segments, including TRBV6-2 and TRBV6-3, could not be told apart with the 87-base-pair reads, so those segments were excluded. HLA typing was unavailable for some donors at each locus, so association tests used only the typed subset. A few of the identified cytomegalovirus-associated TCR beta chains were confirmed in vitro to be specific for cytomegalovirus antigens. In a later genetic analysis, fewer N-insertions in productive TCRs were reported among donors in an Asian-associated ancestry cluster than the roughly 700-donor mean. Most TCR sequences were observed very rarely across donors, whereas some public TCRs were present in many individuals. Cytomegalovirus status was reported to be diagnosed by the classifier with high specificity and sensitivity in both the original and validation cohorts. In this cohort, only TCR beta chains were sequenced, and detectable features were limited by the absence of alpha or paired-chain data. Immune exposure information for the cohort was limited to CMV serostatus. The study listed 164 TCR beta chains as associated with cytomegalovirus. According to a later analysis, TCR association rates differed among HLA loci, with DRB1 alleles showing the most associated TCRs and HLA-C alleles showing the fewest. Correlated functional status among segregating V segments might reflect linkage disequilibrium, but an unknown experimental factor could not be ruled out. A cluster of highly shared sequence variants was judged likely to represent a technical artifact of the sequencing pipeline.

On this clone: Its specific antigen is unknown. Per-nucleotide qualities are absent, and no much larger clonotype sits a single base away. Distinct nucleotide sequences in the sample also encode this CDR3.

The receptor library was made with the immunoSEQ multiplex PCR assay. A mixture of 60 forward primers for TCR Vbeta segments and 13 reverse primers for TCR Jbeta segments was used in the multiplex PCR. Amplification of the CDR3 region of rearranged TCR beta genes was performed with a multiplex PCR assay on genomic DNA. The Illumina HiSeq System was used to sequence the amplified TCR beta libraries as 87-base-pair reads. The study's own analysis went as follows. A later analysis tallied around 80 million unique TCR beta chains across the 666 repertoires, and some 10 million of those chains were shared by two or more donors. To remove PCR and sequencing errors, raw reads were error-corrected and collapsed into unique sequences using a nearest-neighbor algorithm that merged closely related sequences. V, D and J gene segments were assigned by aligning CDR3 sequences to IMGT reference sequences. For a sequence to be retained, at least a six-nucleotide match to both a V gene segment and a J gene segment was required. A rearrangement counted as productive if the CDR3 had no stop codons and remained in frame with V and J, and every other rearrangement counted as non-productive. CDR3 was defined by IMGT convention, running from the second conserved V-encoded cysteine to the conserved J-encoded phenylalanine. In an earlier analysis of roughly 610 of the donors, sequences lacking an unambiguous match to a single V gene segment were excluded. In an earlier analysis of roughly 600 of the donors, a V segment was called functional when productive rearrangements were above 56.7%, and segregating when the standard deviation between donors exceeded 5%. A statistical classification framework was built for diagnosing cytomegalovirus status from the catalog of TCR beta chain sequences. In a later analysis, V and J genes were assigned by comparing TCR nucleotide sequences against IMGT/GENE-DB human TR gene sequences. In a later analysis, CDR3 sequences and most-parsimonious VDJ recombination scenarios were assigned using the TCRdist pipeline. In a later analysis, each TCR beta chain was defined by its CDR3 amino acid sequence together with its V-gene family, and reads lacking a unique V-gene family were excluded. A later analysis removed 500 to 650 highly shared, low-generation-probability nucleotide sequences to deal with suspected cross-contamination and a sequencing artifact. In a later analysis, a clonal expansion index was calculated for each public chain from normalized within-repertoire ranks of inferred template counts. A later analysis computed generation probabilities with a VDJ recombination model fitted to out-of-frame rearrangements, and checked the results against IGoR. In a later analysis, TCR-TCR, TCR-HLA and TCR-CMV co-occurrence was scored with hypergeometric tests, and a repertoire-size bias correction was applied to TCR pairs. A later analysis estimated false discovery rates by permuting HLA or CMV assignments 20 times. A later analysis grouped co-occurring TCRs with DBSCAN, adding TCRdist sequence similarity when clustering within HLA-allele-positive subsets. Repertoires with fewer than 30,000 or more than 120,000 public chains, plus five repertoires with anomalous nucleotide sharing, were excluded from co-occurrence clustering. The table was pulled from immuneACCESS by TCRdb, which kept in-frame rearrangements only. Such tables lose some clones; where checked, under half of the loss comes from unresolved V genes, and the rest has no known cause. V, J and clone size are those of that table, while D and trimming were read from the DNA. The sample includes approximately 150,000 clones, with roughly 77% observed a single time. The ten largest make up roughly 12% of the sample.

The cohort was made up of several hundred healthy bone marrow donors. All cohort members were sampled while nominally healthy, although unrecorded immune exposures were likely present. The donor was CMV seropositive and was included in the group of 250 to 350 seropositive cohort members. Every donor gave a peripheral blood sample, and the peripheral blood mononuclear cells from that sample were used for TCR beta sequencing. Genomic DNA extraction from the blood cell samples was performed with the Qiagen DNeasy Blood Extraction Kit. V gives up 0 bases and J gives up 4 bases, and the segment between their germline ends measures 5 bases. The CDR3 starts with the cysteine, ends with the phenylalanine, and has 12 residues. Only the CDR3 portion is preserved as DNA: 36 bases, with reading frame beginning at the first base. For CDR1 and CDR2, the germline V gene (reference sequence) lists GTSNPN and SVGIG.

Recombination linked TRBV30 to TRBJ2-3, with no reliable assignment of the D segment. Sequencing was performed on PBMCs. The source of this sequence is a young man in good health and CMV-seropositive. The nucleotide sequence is TGTGCCTGGAGTGTTGGAGCAGATACGCAGTATTTT. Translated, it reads CAWSVGADTQYF.